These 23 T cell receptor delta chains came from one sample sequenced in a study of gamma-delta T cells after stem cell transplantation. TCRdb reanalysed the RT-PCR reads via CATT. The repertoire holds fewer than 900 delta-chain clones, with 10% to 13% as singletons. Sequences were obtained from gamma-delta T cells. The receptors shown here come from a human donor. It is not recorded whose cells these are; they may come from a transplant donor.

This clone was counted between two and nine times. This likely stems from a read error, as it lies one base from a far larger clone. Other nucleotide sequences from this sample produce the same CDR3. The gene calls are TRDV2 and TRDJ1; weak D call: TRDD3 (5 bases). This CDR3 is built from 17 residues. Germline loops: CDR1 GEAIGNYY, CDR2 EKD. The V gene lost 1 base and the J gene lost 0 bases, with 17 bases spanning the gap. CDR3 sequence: CACDTVGGYADTDKLIF. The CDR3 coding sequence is TGTGCCTGTGACACTGTCGGGGGGTACGCGGACACCGATAAACTCATCTTT.

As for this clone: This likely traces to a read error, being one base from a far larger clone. The CDR3 region is CAASARAGGYLPRHTDKLIF. The CDR3 coding sequence is TGTGCAGCAAGCGCGCGGGCTGGGGGATACTTGCCAAGGCACACCGATAAACTCATCTTT. The chain recombines TRAV29/DV5 with TRDJ1; 11 bases map to TRDD3. V lost 0 bases and J lost 0; bases outside the gene matches: 16. Germline V CDR1 and CDR2: NSMFDY, ISSIKDK. The CDR3 has 20 amino acids.

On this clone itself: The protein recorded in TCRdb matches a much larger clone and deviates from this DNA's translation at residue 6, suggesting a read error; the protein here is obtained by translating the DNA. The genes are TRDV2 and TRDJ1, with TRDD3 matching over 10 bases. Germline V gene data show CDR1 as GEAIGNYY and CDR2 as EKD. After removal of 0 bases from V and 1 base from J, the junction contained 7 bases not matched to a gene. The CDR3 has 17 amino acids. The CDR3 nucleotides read TGTGCCTGTGACACCGGATGGATGGGGGATACCACCGATAAACTCATCTTT. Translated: CACDTGWMGDTTDKLIF.

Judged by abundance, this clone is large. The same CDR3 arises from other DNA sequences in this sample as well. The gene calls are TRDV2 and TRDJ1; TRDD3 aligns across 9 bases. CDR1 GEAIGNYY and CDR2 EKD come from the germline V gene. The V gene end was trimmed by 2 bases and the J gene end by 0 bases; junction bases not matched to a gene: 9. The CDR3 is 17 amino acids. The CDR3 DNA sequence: TGTGCCTGTGACAGACTGGGGGACCGAAGGGACACCGATAAACTCATCTTT. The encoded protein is CACDRLGDRRDTDKLIF.

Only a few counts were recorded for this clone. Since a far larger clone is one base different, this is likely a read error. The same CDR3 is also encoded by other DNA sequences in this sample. As DNA, the CDR3 is TGTGCCTGTGACTTGTTACTGGGGGATAATACCCCGAATACCGGGCATTACACCGATAAACTCATCTTC. Translation: CACDLLLGDNTPNTGHYTDKLIF. The rearrangement links TRDV2 to TRDJ1, with 11 bases lining up with TRDD3. Germline CDR1 GEAIGNYY, CDR2 EKD. CDR3 length: 23 residues.

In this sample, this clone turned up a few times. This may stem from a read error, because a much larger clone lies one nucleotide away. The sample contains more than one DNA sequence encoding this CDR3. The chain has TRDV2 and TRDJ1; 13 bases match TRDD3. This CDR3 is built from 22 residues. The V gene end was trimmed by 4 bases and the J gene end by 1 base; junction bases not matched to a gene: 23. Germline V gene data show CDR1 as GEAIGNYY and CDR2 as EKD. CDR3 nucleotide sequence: TGTGCCTGTGATCCGGTTAACAGCGACTGGGGGATACGCCGTGGGTTCACCGATAAACTCATCTTT. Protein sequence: CACDPVNSDWGIRRGFTDKLIF.

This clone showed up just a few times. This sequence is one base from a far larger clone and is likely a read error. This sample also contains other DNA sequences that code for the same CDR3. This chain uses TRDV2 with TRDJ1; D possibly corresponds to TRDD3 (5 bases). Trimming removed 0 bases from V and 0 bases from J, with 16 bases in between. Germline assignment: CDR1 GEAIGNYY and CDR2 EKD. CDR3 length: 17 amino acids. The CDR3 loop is CACDTAEGDTYTDKLIF. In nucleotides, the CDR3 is TGTGCCTGTGACACCGCCGAGGGAGATACCTACACCGATAAACTCATCTTT.

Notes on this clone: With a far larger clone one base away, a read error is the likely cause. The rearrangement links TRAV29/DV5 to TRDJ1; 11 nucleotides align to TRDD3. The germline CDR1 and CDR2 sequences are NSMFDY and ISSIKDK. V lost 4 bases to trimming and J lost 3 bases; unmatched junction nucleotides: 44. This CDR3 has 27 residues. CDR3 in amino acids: CAAGEVGFYHLPPYSILGDIVSDKLIF. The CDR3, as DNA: TGTGCAGCAGGCGAGGTTGGTTTCTATCACCTTCCACCATACTCGATACTGGGGGATATTGTATCCGATAAACTCATCTTT.

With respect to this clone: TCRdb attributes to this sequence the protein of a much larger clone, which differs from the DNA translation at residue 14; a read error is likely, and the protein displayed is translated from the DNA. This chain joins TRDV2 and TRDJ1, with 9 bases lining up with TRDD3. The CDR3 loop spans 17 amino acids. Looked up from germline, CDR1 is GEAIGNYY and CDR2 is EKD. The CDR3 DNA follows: TGTGCCTGTGACACCGCCGAGGGGGATACCTACACCGATGAACTCATCTTT. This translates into CACDTAEGDTYTDELIF.

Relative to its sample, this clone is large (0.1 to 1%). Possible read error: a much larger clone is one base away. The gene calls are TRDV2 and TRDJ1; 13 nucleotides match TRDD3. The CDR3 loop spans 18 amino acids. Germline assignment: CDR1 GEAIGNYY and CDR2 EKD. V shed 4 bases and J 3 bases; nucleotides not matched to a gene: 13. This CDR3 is CACDILQTGGYAPDKLIF. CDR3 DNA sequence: TGTGCCTGTGATATCCTTCAAACTGGGGGATACGCTCCCGATAAACTCATCTTT.

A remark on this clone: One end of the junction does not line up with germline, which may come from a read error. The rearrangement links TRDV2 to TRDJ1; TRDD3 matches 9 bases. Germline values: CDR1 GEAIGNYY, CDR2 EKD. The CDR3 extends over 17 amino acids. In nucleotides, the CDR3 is TGTGCCCGTGACACCTTACTGGGGGAGGCGTACACCGATAAACTCATCTTT. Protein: CARDTLLGEAYTDKLIF.

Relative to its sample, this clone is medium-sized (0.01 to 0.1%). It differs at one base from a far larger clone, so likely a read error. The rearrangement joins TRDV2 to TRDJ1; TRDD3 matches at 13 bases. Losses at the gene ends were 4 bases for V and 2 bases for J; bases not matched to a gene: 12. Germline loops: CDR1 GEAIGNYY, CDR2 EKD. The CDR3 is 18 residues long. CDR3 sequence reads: CACDSLQTGGYATDKLIF. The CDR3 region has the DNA TGTGCCTGTGATAGCCTTCAAACTGGGGGATACGCTACCGATAAACTCATCTTT.

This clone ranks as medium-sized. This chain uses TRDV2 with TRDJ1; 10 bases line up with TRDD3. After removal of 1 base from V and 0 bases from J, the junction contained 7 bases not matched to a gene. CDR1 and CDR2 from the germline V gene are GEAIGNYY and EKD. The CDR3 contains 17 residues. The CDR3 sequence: CACDTLGTGGYTDKLIF. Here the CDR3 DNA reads TGTGCCTGTGACACTCTCGGAACTGGGGGATACACCGATAAACTCATCTTT.

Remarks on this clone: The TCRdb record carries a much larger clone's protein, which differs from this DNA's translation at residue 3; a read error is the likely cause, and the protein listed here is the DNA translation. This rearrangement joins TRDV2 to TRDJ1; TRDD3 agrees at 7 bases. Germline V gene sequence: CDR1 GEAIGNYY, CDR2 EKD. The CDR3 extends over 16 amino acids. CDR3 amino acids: CARETLGATYTDKLIF. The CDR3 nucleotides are TGTGCCCGTGAGACCCTGGGGGCCACGTACACCGATAAACTCATCTTT.

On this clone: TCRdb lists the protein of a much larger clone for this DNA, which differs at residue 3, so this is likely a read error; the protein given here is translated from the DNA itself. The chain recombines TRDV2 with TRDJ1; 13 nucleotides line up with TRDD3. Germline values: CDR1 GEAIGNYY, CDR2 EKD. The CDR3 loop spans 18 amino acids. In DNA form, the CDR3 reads TGTGCCAGTGATAGCCTTCAAACTGGGGGATACGCTCCCGATAAACTCATCTTT. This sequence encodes CASDSLQTGGYAPDKLIF.

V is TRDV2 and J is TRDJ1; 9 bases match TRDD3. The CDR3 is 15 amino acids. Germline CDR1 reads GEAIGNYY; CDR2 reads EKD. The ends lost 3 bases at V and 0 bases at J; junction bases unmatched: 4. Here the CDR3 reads CACDPWGINTDKLIF. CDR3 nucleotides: TGTGCCTGTGACCCCTGGGGGATCAACACCGATAAACTCATCTTT.

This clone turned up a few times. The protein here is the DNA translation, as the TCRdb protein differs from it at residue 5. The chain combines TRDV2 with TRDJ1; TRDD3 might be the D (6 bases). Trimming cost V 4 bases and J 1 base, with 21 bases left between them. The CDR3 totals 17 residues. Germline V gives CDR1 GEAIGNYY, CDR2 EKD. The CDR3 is CACERMGAPGVTDKLIF. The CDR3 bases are TGTGCCTGTGAACGGATGGGGGCCCCGGGCGTCACCGATAAACTCATCTTT.

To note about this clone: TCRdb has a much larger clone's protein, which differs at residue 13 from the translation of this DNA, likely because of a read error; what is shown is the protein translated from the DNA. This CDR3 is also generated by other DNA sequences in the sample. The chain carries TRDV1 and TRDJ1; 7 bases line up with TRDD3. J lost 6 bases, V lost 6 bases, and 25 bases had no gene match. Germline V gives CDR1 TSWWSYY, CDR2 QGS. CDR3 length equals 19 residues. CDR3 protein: CALGIRGFIAWGEGHKLIF. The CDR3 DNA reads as TGTGCTCTTGGAATTAGGGGGTTCATTGCCTGGGGGGAGGGCCATAAACTCATCTTT.

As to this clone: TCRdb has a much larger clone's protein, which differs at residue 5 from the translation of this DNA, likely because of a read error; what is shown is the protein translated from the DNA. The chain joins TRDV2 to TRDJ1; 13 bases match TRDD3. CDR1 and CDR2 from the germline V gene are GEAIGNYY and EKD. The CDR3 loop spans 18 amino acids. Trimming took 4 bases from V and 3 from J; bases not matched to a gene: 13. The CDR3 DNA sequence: TGTGCCTGTGATGGCCTTCAAACTGGGGGATACGCTCCCGATAAACTCATCTTT. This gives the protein CACDGLQTGGYAPDKLIF.

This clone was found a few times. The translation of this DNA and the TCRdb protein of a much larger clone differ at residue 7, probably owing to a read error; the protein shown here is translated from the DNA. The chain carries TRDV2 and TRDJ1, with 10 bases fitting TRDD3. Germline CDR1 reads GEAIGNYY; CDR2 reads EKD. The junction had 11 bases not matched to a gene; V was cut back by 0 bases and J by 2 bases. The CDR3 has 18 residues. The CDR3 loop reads CACDTVTTLGDTTDKLIF. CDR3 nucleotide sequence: TGTGCCTGTGACACCGTCACTACGTTGGGGGATACAACCGATAAACTCATCTTT.

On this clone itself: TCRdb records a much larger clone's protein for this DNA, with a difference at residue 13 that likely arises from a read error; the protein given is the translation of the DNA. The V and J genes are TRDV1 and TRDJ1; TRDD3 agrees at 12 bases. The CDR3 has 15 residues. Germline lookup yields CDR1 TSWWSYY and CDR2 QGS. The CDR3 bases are TGTGCTCTTGGGGGGACTGGGGGATACCCCGATAAACCCATCTTT. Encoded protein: CALGGTGGYPDKPIF.

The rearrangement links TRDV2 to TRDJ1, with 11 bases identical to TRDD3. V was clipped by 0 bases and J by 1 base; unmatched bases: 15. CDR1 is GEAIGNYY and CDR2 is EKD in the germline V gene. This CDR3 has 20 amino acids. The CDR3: CACDTLHLLGDSIGTDKLIF. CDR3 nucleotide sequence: TGTGCCTGTGACACCCTTCATCTACTGGGGGATAGTATTGGCACCGATAAACTCATCTTT.

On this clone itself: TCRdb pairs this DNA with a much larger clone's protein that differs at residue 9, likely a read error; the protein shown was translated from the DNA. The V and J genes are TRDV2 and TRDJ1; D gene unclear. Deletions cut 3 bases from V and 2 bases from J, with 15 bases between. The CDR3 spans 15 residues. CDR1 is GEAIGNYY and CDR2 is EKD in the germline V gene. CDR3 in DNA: TGTGCCTGTGACTCCCTAGTAGGGAATACCGATAAACTCATCTTT. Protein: CACDSLVGNTDKLIF.